These 23 T cell receptor beta chains were sequenced from one sample in a study of cytomegalovirus exposure and HLA in healthy donors. Amplification used 60 Vbeta primers and 13 Jbeta primers. Repertoires were generated with immunoSEQ multiplex PCR, while TCRdb's copy carries only in-frame clones and drops some. The repertoire has about 160,000 clones, 80% to 90% of them found once; the top ten carry about 7.7%. Sequenced material: PBMCs. The receptors were sampled from a woman in her twenties or thirties in good health and CMV-seropositive.

On this clone itself: A junction boundary mismatches the germline segment, possibly from a read error. The V call is TRBV28, the J call TRBJ1-1; 7 bases line up with TRBD1. The CDR3 runs to 15 residues. The germline gives CDR1 MDHEN, CDR2 SYDVKM. The CDR3 sequence is CASSLFGGGWTEAFF. CDR3 nucleotides: TGTGCCAGCAGCTTATTCGGAGGGGGCTGGACTGAAGCTTTCTTT. The whole variable domain, remainder taken from reference TRBV28 and TRBJ1-1, is DVKVTQSSRYLVKRTGEKVFLECVQDMDHENMFWYRQDPGLGLRLIYFSYDVKMKEKGDIPEGYSVSREKKERFSLILESASTNQTSMYLCASSLFGGGWTEAFFGQGTRLTVV.

This clone was counted a single time. This CDR3 is CARSFTPRDREVVKLFF. The CDR3 DNA follows: TGTGCCAGAAGCTTTACTCCTAGGGACAGGGAAGTGGTAAAACTGTTTTTT. The rearrangement joins TRBV5-3 to TRBJ1-4; 9 bases align to TRBD1. TRBV5-3 is recorded as an ORF, its role being uncertain. J lost 10 bases, V lost 2 bases, and 15 bases had no gene match. The CDR3 is 17 residues long.

V and J are TRBV11-1 and TRBJ2-1, with 7 nucleotides matching TRBD1. This CDR3 has 13 residues. Germline loops: CDR1 SGHAT, CDR2 FQDESV (reference sequence). Trimming took 5 bases from V and 6 from J; bases not matched to a gene: 4. The chain's CDR3 is CASSPYRGNEQFF. As DNA, the CDR3 is TGTGCCAGCAGCCCTTACAGGGGCAATGAGCAGTTCTTC.

The V call is TRBV21-1, the J call TRBJ2-6; the D segment call TRBD1 is taken from the table without a DNA check. TRBV21-1 is termed a pseudogene. This CDR3 is 19 amino acids long. The DNA for the CDR3 is TGTGCCAGCAGCAAAGTAGAGCCGGGACAGGGATCTGGGGCCAACGTCCTGACTTTC. Translated, it gives CASSKVEPGQGSGANVLTF.

V is TRBV28 and J is TRBJ2-3; 8 bases are a match to TRBD1. The CDR3 is 14 amino acids. Germline values: CDR1 MDHEN, CDR2 SYDVKM. After removal of 7 bases from V and 3 bases from J, the junction contained 6 bases not matched to a gene. CDR3 in DNA: TGTGCCAGCATGAGACAGGGGTTAACAGATACGCAGTATTTT. Translating gives CASMRQGLTDTQYF. Looking up the rest from reference TRBV28 and TRBJ2-3 gives the full variable domain: DVKVTQSSRYLVKRTGEKVFLECVQDMDHENMFWYRQDPGLGLRLIYFSYDVKMKEKGDIPEGYSVSREKKERFSLILESASTNQTSMYLCASMRQGLTDTQYFGPGTRLTVL.

This rearrangement joins TRBV19 to TRBJ2-7; TRBD2 matches at 9 bases. From germline, CDR1 is LNHDA and CDR2 SQIVND (reference sequence). This CDR3 spans 18 amino acids. With V trimmed by 4 bases and J by 1 base, 14 bases remained unmatched. For the CDR3, the DNA is TGTGCCAGTAGTAGAGAGGGGGTAGCGGGGGCCAAATCCTACGAGCAGTACTTC. As protein: CASSREGVAGAKSYEQYF.

This clone appeared a single time. The chain joins TRBV11-3 to TRBJ2-3, with 14 bases aligning to TRBD2. Germline V gene lookup returns CDR1 SGHNT and CDR2 YENEEA. This CDR3 region has 17 residues. V trimming: 2 bases; J trimming: 3 bases; junction bases outside the gene matches: 4. CDR3 bases: TGTGCCAGCAGCTTACGCGGGACTAGCGGGGGAACAGATACGCAGTATTTT. This translates into CASSLRGTSGGTDTQYF.

The chain employs TRBV12-5 and TRBJ1-2; D call uncertain. Looked up from germline, CDR1 is LGHNT and CDR2 is FRNRAP. CDR3 length: 13 residues. With 5 bases removed from V and 1 base from J, the gap between germline ends came to 8 bases. CDR3 bases: TGTGCTAGTGGTCCGAGTCTTAACTATGGCTACACCTTC. Encoded protein: CASGPSLNYGYTF.

This clone showed up just once. This chain links TRBV9 with TRBJ2-2, with D perhaps matching TRBD2 (5 bases). This CDR3 is built from 13 residues. CDR1 is SGDLS, CDR2 YYNGEE, per germline. V lost 0 bases and J lost 8, with 8 bases in between. The DNA for the CDR3 is TGTGCCAGCAGCGTAGAGAGGGTAGGGGAGCTGTTTTTT. It yields the protein CASSVERVGELFF.

The chain's CDR3 is CASSLSAGMNEQFF. The CDR3, as DNA: TGTGCCAGCAGCCTCTCGGCGGGGATGAATGAGCAGTTCTTC. The V call is TRBV11-3, the J call TRBJ2-1; tentatively, D is TRBD2 (6 bases). V dropped 5 bases and J dropped 7 bases, with 15 bases sitting between them. The length of the CDR3 is 14 residues. Germline assignment: CDR1 SGHNT and CDR2 YENEEA.

V gene TRBV9 combines with J gene TRBJ2-7, with D perhaps TRBD2 (6 bases). From germline, CDR1 is SGDLS and CDR2 YYNGEE. The CDR3 loop spans 14 amino acids. V lost 0 bases to trimming and J lost 2 bases, with 9 bases between them. The CDR3 is CASSVGGTAYEQYF. The CDR3 nucleotides are TGTGCCAGCAGCGTAGGCGGGACGGCCTACGAGCAGTACTTC.

The chain recombines TRBV15 with TRBJ1-1, with TRBD1 as a possible D gene (5 bases). Germline V gene lookup returns CDR1 LNHNV and CDR2 YYDKDF (reference sequence). The CDR3 spans 12 residues. V was cut by 5 bases and J by 6 bases, with 10 bases left in between. The CDR3 protein is CATSSGGAEAFF. The CDR3 coding sequence is TGTGCCACCAGCTCCGGGGGGGCTGAAGCTTTCTTT.

This sequence joins TRBV4-1 and TRBJ2-2, with 9 bases lining up with TRBD1. With 2 bases clipped from V and 6 bases from J, the junction kept 7 bases outside the gene matches. The CDR3 consists of 16 residues. Germline CDR1 and CDR2: MGHRA and YSYEKL. The CDR3 DNA sequence: TGCGCCAGCAGCCAACGGGACAGGGCAGTCCCCGGGGAGCTGTTTTTT. This gives the protein CASSQRDRAVPGELFF.

Concerning this clone: The junction departs from the called germline gene at one end, perhaps through a read error. V gene TRBV30 combines with J gene TRBJ1-1, with D unresolved. The CDR3 is 11 amino acids. Germline CDR1 is GTSNPN and CDR2 is SVGIG (reference sequence). In DNA, the CDR3 is TGTGTCTGGAGTGATCCTCCGGGAGCTTTCTTT. Translated: CVWSDPPGAFF.

The chain employs TRBV10-3 and TRBJ2-5; 8 bases align to TRBD1. CDR1 and CDR2 (germline): ENHRY, SYGVKD. The CDR3 totals 15 residues. The J segment lost 3 bases and the V segment lost 3 bases, leaving 6 bases of the junction unmatched. The CDR3 protein is CAISERRGQEETQYF. The CDR3 nucleotides are TGTGCCATCAGTGAACGCAGGGGGCAAGAAGAGACCCAGTACTTC.

The chain employs TRBV9 and TRBJ2-3; 9 bases fit TRBD2. The junction had 9 bases not matched to a gene; V was cut back by 2 bases and J by 5 bases. This CDR3 contains 16 residues. Germline V gives CDR1 SGDLS, CDR2 YYNGEE. The CDR3 loop is CASSVAPSGAGDTQYF. The CDR3 bases are TGTGCCAGCAGCGTGGCACCTAGCGGGGCGGGAGATACGCAGTATTTT.

This chain links TRBV9 with TRBJ1-6, with a tentative D call TRBD1 (6 bases). The CDR3 is 15 amino acids. Germline V gene lookup returns CDR1 SGDLS and CDR2 YYNGEE. Trimming cost V 3 bases and J 7 bases, with 14 bases left between them. CDR3: CASSGDGQMNSPLHF. As DNA, the CDR3 is TGTGCCAGCAGCGGGGATGGACAGATGAATTCACCCCTCCACTTT.

CDR3 loop: CASSDRGQPRSPLHF. DNA of the CDR3: TGTGCCAGCAGTGACAGGGGCCAACCAAGGTCACCCCTCCACTTT. The rearrangement links TRBV2 to TRBJ1-6; a possible D gene is TRBD1 (6 bases). V lost 3 bases and J lost 10, with 16 bases in between. The CDR3 extends over 15 amino acids. Per the germline V gene, CDR1 is SNHLY and CDR2 is FYNNEI.

The chain has TRBV21-1 and TRBJ1-2. TRBV21-1 is marked as a pseudogene. CDR3 length: 14 residues. The chain's CDR3 is CASSTGVDISGYTF. CDR3 DNA sequence: TGTGCCAGCAGTACCGGGGTAGACATTAGTGGCTACACCTTC.

In DNA form, the CDR3 reads TGTGCCTGGGGGGGACTCTCCTACGAGCAGTACTTC. As protein: CAWGGLSYEQYF. This chain connects TRBV30 to TRBJ2-7, with D possibly matching TRBD2 (6 bases). This CDR3 is 12 amino acids long. The germline CDR1 and CDR2 sequences are GTSNPN and SVGIG (reference sequence). The ends were cut back, 5 bases at V and 0 bases at J, with 8 bases in the middle.

This chain uses TRBV4-1 with TRBJ2-1; TRBD2 might be the D (5 bases). The germline V gene has CDR1 MGHRA and CDR2 YSYEKL. This CDR3 has 14 residues. The V end lost 0 bases, the J end lost 7 bases, and 10 bases lay between the germline ends. As DNA, the CDR3 is TGCGCCAGCAGCCAAGATAATACGGGGAATGAGCAGTTCTTC. Translation: CASSQDNTGNEQFF.

With regard to this clone: Germline is not matched at one junction end, which may reflect a read error. The chain is built from TRBV7-9 and TRBJ1-1; D may be TRBD1 (5 bases). The CDR3 spans 15 residues. The germline V gene encodes CDR1 SEHNR and CDR2 FQNEAQ (reference sequence). DNA for the CDR3: TGTTCCAGCAGCTTAGGGGCTGGCAGGAACACTGAAGCTTTCTTT. It codes for CSSSLGAGRNTEAFF.

The chain combines TRBV11-2 with TRBJ1-4, with a weak D call TRBD1 (6 bases). CDR1 is SGHAT, CDR2 FQNNGV, per germline. Trimming removed 5 bases from V and 5 bases from J, with 21 bases in between. The CDR3 spans 17 residues. In nucleotides, the CDR3 is TGTGCCAGCAGCCAAAGTCCCCAACAGGGTTCCAATGAAAAACTGTTTTTT. Translated, it gives CASSQSPQQGSNEKLFF.